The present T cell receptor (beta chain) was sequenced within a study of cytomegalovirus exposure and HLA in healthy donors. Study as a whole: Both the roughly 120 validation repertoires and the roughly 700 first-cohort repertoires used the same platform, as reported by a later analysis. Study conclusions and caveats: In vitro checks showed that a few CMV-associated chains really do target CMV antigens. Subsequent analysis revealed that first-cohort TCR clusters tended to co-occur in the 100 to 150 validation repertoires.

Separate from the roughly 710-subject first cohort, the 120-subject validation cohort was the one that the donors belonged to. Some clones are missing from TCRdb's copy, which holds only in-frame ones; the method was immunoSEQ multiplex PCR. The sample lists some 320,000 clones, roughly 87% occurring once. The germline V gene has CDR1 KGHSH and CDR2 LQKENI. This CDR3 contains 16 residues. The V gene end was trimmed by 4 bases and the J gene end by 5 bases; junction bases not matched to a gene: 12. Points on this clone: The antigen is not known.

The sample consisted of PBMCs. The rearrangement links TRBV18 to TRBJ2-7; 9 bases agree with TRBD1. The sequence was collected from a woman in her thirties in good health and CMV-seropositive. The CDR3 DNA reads TGTGCCAGCTCACACCTGGGGCCGGACAGGGGAAACGAGCAGTACTTC. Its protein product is CASSHLGPDRGNEQYF.